This note documents a single TCR beta chain sequence. The antigen remains undetermined. Run at survey level, the immunoSEQ assay was version v3.0. Only in-frame clones appear in the TCRdb table, and some are missing; sequencing was by immunoSEQ multiplex PCR. The table has tens of thousands of clones, around four fifths seen once. The data stem from a study of long-term antiretroviral therapy in people with HIV. General study results and limits: HIV repertoires spanned narrower CDR3 length ranges than controls. Whichever time point was examined, clones expanded before ART dominated the repertoire.

Each participant with HIV received care in the United States. This specimen was unsorted PBMCs, taken 1.2 years after starting antiretroviral therapy. The sequence derives from a middle-aged woman with HIV.

The CDR3 DNA reads as TGCGCCAGCGTTAATATAGACAGAAACACTGAAGCTTTCTTT. It specifies CASVNIDRNTEAFF. This chain connects TRBV23-1 to TRBJ1-1, with D tentatively TRBD1 (5 bases). TRBV23-1 is reported as an ORF; its role is uncertain. This CDR3 region has 14 residues. The germline V and J ends were trimmed by 8 bases and 2 bases, with 15 bases remaining between them.